This T cell receptor beta chain is from a study of T-cell reconstitution after alpha-beta-depleted transplantation in children. This clonotype came up a few times. The CDR3 is 14 amino acids. Trimming took off 5 bases at V and 4 bases at J, with 15 bases between the two ends. Germline lookup yields CDR1 SGHRS and CDR2 YFSETQ. Researchers prepared the TCRbeta library using unique molecular identifiers, the study reports. TCRdb reanalysed the PCR reads using MiXCR and keeps one entry per CDR3 protein. This sample has about 360,000 distinct CDR3 sequences, with more than 10% found just once. The TCR was taken from a human donor who donated a stem cell graft to a child with Fanconi anemia. The sample in question was PBMCs, obtained from the stem cell graft. The gene calls are TRBV5-1 and TRBJ1-2; perhaps TRBD1 as D (6 bases). CDR3 protein: CASSQLQGGYGYTF. CDR3 bases: TGCGCCAGCAGTCAACTACAGGGCGGCTATGGCTACACCTTC.